This TCR beta chain was profiled in a study of T cell repertoires in cytomegalovirus infection. As for the study in general: CMV infection together with matching HLA type was indicated by public TCR beta signatures.

This clonotype was counted a few times. Its matching antigen is unknown. MiXCR, applied by TCRdb to the reads, yields one record per CDR3 protein. The sample has approximately 150,000 distinct CDR3 sequences, roughly 20% seen once. Broader study findings: Clonotypes of TCR beta that were HLA-C-restricted and CMV-specific dominated the ex vivo response. CMV carriers with the relevant HLA were identified by cumulative public TCR beta family frequency.

Germline CDR1 MNHEY, CDR2 SVGEGT. The CDR3 consists of 14 residues. V was trimmed by 6 bases and J by 6 bases, leaving 17 bases between them. The sample in question was CD8+ T cells from cultured PBMCs, obtained from culture after CMV antigen stimulation. The receptor comes from a human donor in good health (CMV status not recorded). Some clones in this sample may be carry-over from other donors' samples. This chain connects TRBV6-2 or TRBV6-3 to TRBJ2-5, with TRBD2 as a possible D gene (6 bases). Here the CDR3 DNA reads TGTGCCAGCAGCCCGGGAGAGGGCCCCAAGACCCAGTACTTC. The encoded protein is CASSPGEGPKTQYF.